The present TCR beta chain was sequenced within a study of cytomegalovirus exposure and HLA in healthy donors. Notes on this clone: Its antigen is unidentified.

The CDR3 has 14 amino acids. The trim removed 6 bases at V and 10 bases at J, leaving 7 bases unmatched. Germline CDR1 LNHDA, CDR2 SQIVND (reference sequence). The PCR employed 60 Vbeta primers together with 13 Jbeta primers. The protocol was immunoSEQ multiplex PCR, while the TCRdb copy is restricted to in-frame clones and leaves out a portion. The table has roughly 100,000 clones, around 86% seen once. In nominal health when sampled, donors likely had unrecorded immune exposures nonetheless. The study's findings and limits: Most sequenced TCRs were rare (though some public TCRs occurred in many donors).

The rearrangement uses TRBV19 and TRBJ1-6; TRBD1 matches 9 bases. This TCR was recovered from a man younger than 40 in good health and CMV-seropositive. Sequencing input: PBMCs. The DNA of the CDR3 is TGTGCCAGTAGGAACCGGGACAGGGACTCACCCCTCCACTTT. It encodes CASRNRDRDSPLHF.